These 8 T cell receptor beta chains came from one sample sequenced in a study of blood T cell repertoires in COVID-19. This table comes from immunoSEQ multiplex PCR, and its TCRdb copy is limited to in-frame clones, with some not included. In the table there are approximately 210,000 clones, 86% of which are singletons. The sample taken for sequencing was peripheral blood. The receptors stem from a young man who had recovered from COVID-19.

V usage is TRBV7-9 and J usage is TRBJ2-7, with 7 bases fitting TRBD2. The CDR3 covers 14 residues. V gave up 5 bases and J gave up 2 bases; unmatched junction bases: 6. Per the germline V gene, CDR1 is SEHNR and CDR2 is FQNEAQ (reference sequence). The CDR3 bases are TGTGCCAGCAGCCCAAGCGGGGCAGCCTACGAGCAGTACTTC. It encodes CASSPSGAAYEQYF.

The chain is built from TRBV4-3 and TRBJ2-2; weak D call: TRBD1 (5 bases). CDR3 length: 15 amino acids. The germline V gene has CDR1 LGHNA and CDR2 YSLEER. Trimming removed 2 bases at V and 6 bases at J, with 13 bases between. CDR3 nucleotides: TGCGCCAGCAGCCAAACATTCCGCAGGGCCGGGGAGCTGTTTTTT. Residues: CASSQTFRRAGELFF.

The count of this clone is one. The CDR3 region is CASRPGTALEDTQYF. The CDR3 coding sequence is TGTGCCAGCAGGCCCGGGACTGCACTAGAAGATACGCAGTATTTT. The genes are TRBV6-5 and TRBJ2-3; D may be TRBD2 (6 bases). V lost 6 bases, J lost 5 bases, and 18 bases lay in between. CDR3 length: 15 residues. Germline values: CDR1 MNHEY, CDR2 SVGAGI.

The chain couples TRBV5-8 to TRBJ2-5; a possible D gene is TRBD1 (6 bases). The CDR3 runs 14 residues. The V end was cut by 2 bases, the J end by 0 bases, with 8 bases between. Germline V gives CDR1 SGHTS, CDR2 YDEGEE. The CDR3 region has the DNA TGTGCCAGCAGCTTCGGACAGTACCAAGAGACCCAGTACTTC. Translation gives CASSFGQYQETQYF.

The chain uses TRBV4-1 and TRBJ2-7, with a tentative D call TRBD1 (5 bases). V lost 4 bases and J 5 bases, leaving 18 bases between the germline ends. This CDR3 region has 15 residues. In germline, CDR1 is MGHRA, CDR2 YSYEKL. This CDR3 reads CASSPPSGPQDEQYF. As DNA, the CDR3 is TGCGCCAGCAGCCCGCCTTCAGGGCCCCAGGACGAGCAGTACTTC.

The CDR3 bases are TGTGCCAGCAGAGATTGGGGACAGAATAACTATGGCTACACCTTC. Amino acids: CASRDWGQNNYGYTF. The chain links TRBV2 to TRBJ1-2, with 7 bases matching TRBD1. Germline loops: CDR1 SNHLY, CDR2 FYNNEI. J lost 1 base, V lost 6 bases, and 8 bases had no gene match. The CDR3 contains 15 residues.

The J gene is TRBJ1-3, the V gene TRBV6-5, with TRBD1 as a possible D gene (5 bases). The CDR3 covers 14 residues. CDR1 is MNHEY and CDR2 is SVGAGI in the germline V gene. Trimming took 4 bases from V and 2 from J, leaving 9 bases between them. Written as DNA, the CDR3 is TGTGCCAGCAGTTCGGGGGGAGCTGGAAACACCATATATTTT. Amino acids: CASSSGGAGNTIYF.

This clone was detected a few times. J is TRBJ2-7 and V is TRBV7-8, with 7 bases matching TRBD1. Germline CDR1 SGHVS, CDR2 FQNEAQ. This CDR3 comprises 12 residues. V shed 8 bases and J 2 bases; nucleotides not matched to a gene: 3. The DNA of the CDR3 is TGTGCCAGCTCGCAGGGGGCCTACGAGCAGTACTTC. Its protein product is CASSQGAYEQYF.